The 11 T cell receptor beta chains listed next were all sequenced from one sample in a study of human T cells and chemical hapten exposure. Via MiXCR, TCRdb re-called the RACE reads, giving one row per CDR3 protein. The table has a few hundred thousand distinct CDR3 sequences, approximately 5% seen once. Noted time point: pre-sensitization, week 0. Treatment in this sample: therapeutic diphenylcyclopropenone sensitization with weekly scalp DPC. The source was whole blood, collected in connection with sensitization to the hapten diphenylcyclopropenone (DPC). These receptors were collected from a woman between 18 and 30 years old with alopecia areata. Some clones in this sample may be carry-over from other donors' samples.

The gene calls are TRBV12-3 or TRBV12-4 and TRBJ2-3; 10 bases align to TRBD2. The trim removed 6 bases at V and 6 bases at J, leaving 9 bases unmatched. CDR3 length equals 15 residues. CDR3 DNA: TGTGCCAGCAGCATGGAGCGGGGGGGCATGGATACGCAGTATTTT. Amino acids: CASSMERGGMDTQYF.

There are many counts of this clonotype. The V and J genes are TRBV3-1 and TRBJ2-7; D remains unclear. Trimming removed 0 bases at V and 4 bases at J, with 10 bases between. This CDR3 comprises 14 residues. Per the germline V gene, CDR1 is LGHDT and CDR2 is YNNKEL (reference sequence). CDR3 nucleotide sequence: TGTGCCAGCAGCCAAGAGGGCGGATCATACGAGCAGTACTTC. As protein: CASSQEGGSYEQYF.

This clonotype occurred a few times. The CDR3 nucleotides read TGTGCCAGCAGTACGGGGAGTCGGGAGACCCAGTACTTC. Its protein product is CASSTGSRETQYF. The chain joins TRBV6-2 or TRBV6-3 to TRBJ2-5; tentative D call: TRBD2 (5 bases). From germline, CDR1 is MNHEY and CDR2 SVGEGT. V lost 5 bases and J lost 5, with 12 bases in between. The CDR3 is 13 residues long.

This chain connects TRBV5-1 to TRBJ1-1, with D possibly matching TRBD1 (5 bases). The germline V gene has CDR1 SGHRS and CDR2 YFSETQ. This CDR3 has 18 amino acids. The V end was cut by 5 bases, the J end by 0 bases, with 23 bases between. In DNA, the CDR3 is TGCGCCAGCAGACCCAGGCGAGGGGCTAGTCAACTGAACACTGAAGCTTTCTTT. This sequence encodes CASRPRRGASQLNTEAFF.

This clonotype was detected many times. The chain links TRBV6-2 or TRBV6-3 to TRBJ1-1, with 8 bases matching TRBD1. The CDR3 contains 14 residues. V shed 8 bases and J 7 bases; nucleotides not matched to a gene: 12. Germline-derived CDR1 and CDR2 are MNHEY and SVGEGT. The CDR3 bases are TGTGCCAGCTGCGCGACAGGGGTAGATATTGAAGCTTTCTTT. As protein: CASCATGVDIEAFF.

This clonotype showed up just a few times. The chain combines TRBV7-2 with TRBJ1-5; TRBD1 matches 10 bases. CDR3 size: 16 residues. Germline values: CDR1 SGHTA, CDR2 FQGNSA. J gave up 8 bases and V 5 bases, and 12 bases lay outside the gene matches. The CDR3 sequence: CASSPSLDRGREPQHF. The CDR3 DNA reads TGTGCCAGCAGCCCCAGCCTGGACAGGGGGAGAGAGCCCCAGCATTTT.

This clonotype was detected a few times. V usage is TRBV6-5 and J usage is TRBJ1-1; D is unclear. Trimming took 4 bases from V and 1 from J, leaving 13 bases between them. The CDR3 sequence is 15 residues long. Germline V gene lookup returns CDR1 MNHEY and CDR2 SVGAGI. The CDR3 reads CASSSLSDGNTEAFF. The DNA of the CDR3 is TGTGCCAGCAGTTCTCTATCAGACGGGAACACTGAAGCTTTCTTT.

This clonotype was picked up a small number of times. The chain couples TRBV5-4 to TRBJ2-1; 7 bases fit TRBD1. The CDR3 extends over 15 amino acids. V trimming: 0 bases; J trimming: 3 bases; junction bases outside the gene matches: 3. Looked up from germline, CDR1 is SGHNT and CDR2 is YYREEE (reference sequence). CDR3 protein: CASSLGTGRYNEQFF. CDR3 coding DNA: TGTGCCAGCAGCTTGGGGACAGGTCGCTACAATGAGCAGTTCTTC.

This clonotype was recorded many times. This sequence joins TRBV16 and TRBJ2-1, with TRBD2 as a possible D gene (5 bases). Trimming took off 4 bases at V and 9 bases at J, with 10 bases between the two ends. The CDR3 has 12 residues. The germline V gene encodes CDR1 KGHSY and CDR2 FQNENV. CDR3 protein: CASSPEGGEQFF. For the CDR3, the DNA is TGTGCCAGCAGCCCAGAGGGCGGTGAGCAGTTCTTC.

The sample holds a few counts of this clonotype. The chain couples TRBV5-4 to TRBJ1-2, with D possibly matching TRBD1 (5 bases). V lost 0 bases to trimming and J lost 6 bases, with 12 bases between them. The CDR3 loop spans 14 amino acids. Germline V gene lookup returns CDR1 SGHNT and CDR2 YYREEE (reference sequence). CDR3 sequence (DNA): TGTGCCAGCAGCTTGGTCGGGGGTTTGAATGGCTACACCTTC. This translates into CASSLVGGLNGYTF.

This clonotype was observed a handful of times. The chain joins TRBV18 to TRBJ1-1; D is unclear. This CDR3 is 14 amino acids long. Trimming stripped 3 bases from V and 5 bases from J, with 13 bases between. Germline V gene sequence: CDR1 KGHSH, CDR2 LQKENI. In DNA, the CDR3 is TGTGCCAGCTCACCTCAAGGGAGGAGAACTGAAGCTTTCTTT. Amino acids: CASSPQGRRTEAFF. Supplemented by reference TRBV18 and TRBJ1-1, the full variable domain reads NAGVMQNPRHLVRRRGQEARLRCSPMKGHSHVYWYRQLPEEGLKFMVYLQKENIIDESGMPKERFSAEFPKEGPSILRIQQVVRGDSAAYFCASSPQGRRTEAFFGQGTRLTVV.